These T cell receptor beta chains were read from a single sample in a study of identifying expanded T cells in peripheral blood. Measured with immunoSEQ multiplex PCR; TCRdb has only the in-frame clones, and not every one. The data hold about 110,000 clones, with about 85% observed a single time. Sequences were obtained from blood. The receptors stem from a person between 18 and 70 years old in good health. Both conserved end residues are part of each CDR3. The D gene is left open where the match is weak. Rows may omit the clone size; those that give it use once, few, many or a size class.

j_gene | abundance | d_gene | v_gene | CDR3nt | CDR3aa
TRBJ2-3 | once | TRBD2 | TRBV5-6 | TGTGCCAGCAGCCCGGACCTAGCGGGGGATGCCACAGATACGCAGTATTTT | CASSPDLAGDATDTQYF
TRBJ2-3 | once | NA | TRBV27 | TGTGCCAGCAATACAGGGAGATCCACAGATACGCAGTATTTT | CASNTGRSTDTQYF
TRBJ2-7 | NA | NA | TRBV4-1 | TGCGCCAGCAGCCAAGAAGTGACCGAGAGGGGGGAGCAGTACTTC | CASSQEVTERGEQYF
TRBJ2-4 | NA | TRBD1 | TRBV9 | TGTGCCAGCAGCCCCACCGGACAGGGAAACATTCAGTACTTC | CASSPTGQGNIQYF
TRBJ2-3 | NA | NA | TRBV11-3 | TGTGCCAGCAGCTTAGGGGGCATAGGTAGCACAGATACGCAGTATTTT | CASSLGGIGSTDTQYF
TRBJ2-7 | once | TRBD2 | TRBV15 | TGTGCCACCAGCAGAGGTAATCCCGGGACTAGTCTCTCGCAGTACTTC | CATSRGNPGTSLSQYF
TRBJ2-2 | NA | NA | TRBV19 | TGTGCCAGCAATGGGGGGCTGGAGACCGGGGAGCTGTTTTTT | CASNGGLETGELFF
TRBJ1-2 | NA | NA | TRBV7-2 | TGTGCCAGCAGCTCCAGCGACAGCTATGGCTACACCTTC | CASSSSDSYGYTF
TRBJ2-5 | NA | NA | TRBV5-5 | TGTGCCAGCAGCTTGGGGATCGGTCCTCAGGGGCGCAGGGAGACCCAGTACTTC | CASSLGIGPQGRRETQYF
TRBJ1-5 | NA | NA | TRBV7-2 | TGTGCCAGCAGCTTAGATGGGTCCCAGCCCCAGCATTTT | CASSLDGSQPQHF
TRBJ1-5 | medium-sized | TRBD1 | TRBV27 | TGTGCCAGCAGTTTAACAGGGGGTCAGCCCCAGCATTTT | CASSLTGGQPQHF
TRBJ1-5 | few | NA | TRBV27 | TGTGCCAGCAGTCCCACCCTCTTTGTGGCCCAGCATTTT | CASSPTLFVAQHF
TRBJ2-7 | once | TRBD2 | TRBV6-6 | TGTGCCAGCAGTCACGGGACTAGCGGCGAGCAGTACTTC | CASSHGTSGEQYF
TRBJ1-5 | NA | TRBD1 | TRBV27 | TGTGCCAGCAGCGGGGGACAGAGCAATCAGCCCCAGCATTTT | CASSGGQSNQPQHF
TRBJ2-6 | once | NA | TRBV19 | TGTGCCACCGCGTACGGGGCCAACGTCCTGACTTTC | CATAYGANVLTF
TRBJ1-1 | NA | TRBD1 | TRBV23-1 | TGCGCCAGCAGTCAATCAATAGGAGACAGGGTGGCCACTGAAGCTTTCTTT | CASSQSIGDRVATEAFF
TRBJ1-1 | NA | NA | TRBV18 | TGTGCCAGCTCCGGCGGGCCCAGGGCCACTGAAGCTTTCTTT | CASSGGPRATEAFF
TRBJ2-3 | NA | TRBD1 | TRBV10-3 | TGTGCCATCAGTGATCGGGACAGGGGTTCCGATACGCAGTATTTT | CAISDRDRGSDTQYF
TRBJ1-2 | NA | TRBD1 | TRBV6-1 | TGTGCCAGCAGTTTACAGGGGCGAGGAGTTTACGGCTACACCTTC | CASSLQGRGVYGYTF
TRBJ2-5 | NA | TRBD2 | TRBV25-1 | TGTGCCAGCAGTGCCAGCGGGGGACCCCAAGAGACCCAGTACTTC | CASSASGGPQETQYF
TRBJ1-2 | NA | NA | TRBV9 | TGTGCCAGCAGCGTAGACCCTCCCGGGGGCAGCTATGGCTACACCTTC | CASSVDPPGGSYGYTF
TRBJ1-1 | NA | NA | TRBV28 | TGTGCCAGCGAGGGTACTGAAGCTTTCTTT | CASEGTEAFF
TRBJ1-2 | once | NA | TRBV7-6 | TGTGCCAGCAGCCCACAGCATAGGGGAGGAGGCTACACCTTC | CASSPQHRGGGYTF
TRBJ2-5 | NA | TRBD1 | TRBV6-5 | TGTGCCAGCAGTCTCCGGGACAGGGGATCGGAGACCCAGTACTTC | CASSLRDRGSETQYF
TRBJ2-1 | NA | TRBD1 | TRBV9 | TGTGCCAGCAGCGTAGCAGGGACAGGGAGTGGTGAGCAGTTCTTC | CASSVAGTGSGEQFF
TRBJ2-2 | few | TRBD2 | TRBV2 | TGTGCCAGCAGTGAATTGGGGAGGGGCGGCACCGGGGAGCTGTTTTTT | CASSELGRGGTGELFF
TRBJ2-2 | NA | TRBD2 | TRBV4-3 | TGCGCCAGCAGCCAATTTCGGGGGGGCGTCACCGGGGAGCTGTTTTTT | CASSQFRGGVTGELFF
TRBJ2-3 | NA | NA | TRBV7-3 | TGTGCCAGCAGCACAGGGCTACCGGAGGATACGCAGTATTTT | CASSTGLPEDTQYF
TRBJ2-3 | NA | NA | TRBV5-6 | TGTGCCAGCAGCTTGAGGGGCAGGGGTACAGATACGCAGTATTTT | CASSLRGRGTDTQYF
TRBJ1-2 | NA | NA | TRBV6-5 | TGTGCCAGCAGCCAGGGGCCCCGAGGCTATGGCTACACCTTC | CASSQGPRGYGYTF
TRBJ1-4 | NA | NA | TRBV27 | TGTGCCAGCAGAAGGACACCGAAGAAACCTAATGAAAAACTGTTTTTT | CASRRTPKKPNEKLFF
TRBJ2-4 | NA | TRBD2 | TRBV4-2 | TGTGCCAGCAGCGGACCGGGACTAGCGGCCAAAAACATTCAGTACTTC | CASSGPGLAAKNIQYF
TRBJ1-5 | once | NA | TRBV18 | TGTGCCAGCTCACCCGTCGTTAGCAATCAGCCCCAGCATTTT | CASSPVVSNQPQHF